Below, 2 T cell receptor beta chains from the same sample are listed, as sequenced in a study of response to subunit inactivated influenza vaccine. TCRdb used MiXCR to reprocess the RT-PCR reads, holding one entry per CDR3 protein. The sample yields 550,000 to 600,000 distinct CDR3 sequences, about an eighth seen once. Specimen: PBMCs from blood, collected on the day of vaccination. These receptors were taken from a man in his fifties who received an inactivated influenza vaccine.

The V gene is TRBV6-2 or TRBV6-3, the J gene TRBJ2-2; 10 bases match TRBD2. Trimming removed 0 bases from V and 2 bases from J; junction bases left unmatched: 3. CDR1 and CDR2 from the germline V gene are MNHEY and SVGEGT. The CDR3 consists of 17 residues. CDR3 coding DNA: TGTGCCAGCAGTTACTCAGCACTAGCGGGAAACACCGGGGAGCTGTTTTTT. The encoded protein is CASSYSALAGNTGELFF.

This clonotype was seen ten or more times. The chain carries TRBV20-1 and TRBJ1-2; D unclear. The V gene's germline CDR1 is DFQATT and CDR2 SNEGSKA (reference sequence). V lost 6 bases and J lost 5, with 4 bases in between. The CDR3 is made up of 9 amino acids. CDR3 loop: CSAKYGYTF. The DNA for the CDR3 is TGCAGTGCCAAATATGGCTACACCTTC.